The clone carrying this T cell receptor beta chain was seen only once. The data are from a study of cytomegalovirus exposure and HLA in healthy donors. Deletions cut 5 bases from V and 6 bases from J, with 11 bases between. Germline CDR1 and CDR2: SGHTA and FQGTGA. The CDR3 runs 12 residues. The PCR had 60 Vbeta and 13 Jbeta primers. TCRdb's table, derived via immunoSEQ multiplex PCR, lists solely in-frame clones and lacks some. The data show around 270,000 clones, roughly 80% seen once. Specimen: PBMCs. The receptor was isolated from a girl aged 2 to 9 in good health and CMV-seronegative. The V call is TRBV7-3, the J call TRBJ2-7; D not resolved. CDR3 sequence reads: CASSPVAPEQYF. DNA of the CDR3: TGTGCCAGCAGCCCCGTGGCCCCCGAGCAGTACTTC.